The 27 T cell receptor beta chains below were found in one sample sequenced in a study of blood T cell repertoires in COVID-19. Clones were read by immunoSEQ multiplex PCR, and TCRdb kept only the in-frame ones, dropping some. The table has 200,000 to 250,000 clones, roughly 85% seen once. What was sequenced was PBMCs or T cells enriched from blood (not recorded which). These receptors were obtained from a woman aged 40 to 50 with acute COVID-19.

The V gene is TRBV11-2, the J gene TRBJ1-3, with D possibly matching TRBD1 (6 bases). V lost 3 bases and J lost 4, with 16 bases in between. Germline loops: CDR1 SGHAT, CDR2 FQNNGV. CDR3 length equals 16 residues. CDR3 region: CASSLGLGRGGNTIYF. CDR3 bases: TGTGCCAGCAGCTTGGGACTAGGCAGGGGCGGAAACACCATATATTTT.

The gene calls are TRBV7-2 and TRBJ2-5, with TRBD2 matching over 11 bases. In germline, CDR1 is SGHTA, CDR2 FQGNSA. The CDR3 runs 16 residues. V was pared by 3 bases and J by 4 bases, with 7 bases of the junction left unmatched. In nucleotides, the CDR3 is TGTGCCAGCAGCTTTGAACTAGCGGGGGTAGGAGAGACCCAGTACTTC. This encodes CASSFELAGVGETQYF.

The V gene is TRBV10-3, the J gene TRBJ1-4; perhaps TRBD1 as D (6 bases). This CDR3 region has 14 residues. Germline V gene data show CDR1 as ENHRY and CDR2 as SYGVKD. V was pared by 8 bases and J by 5 bases, with 15 bases between. DNA for the CDR3: TGTGCCATCTCCACCGGGCAGGGGAATGAAAAACTGTTTTTT. Protein: CAISTGQGNEKLFF.

This rearrangement joins TRBV5-1 to TRBJ1-4; D call uncertain. The germline gives CDR1 SGHRS, CDR2 YFSETQ. V lost 6 bases and J 3 bases, leaving 18 bases between the germline ends. The CDR3 covers 16 residues. CDR3 loop: CASKSSVGGPNEKLFF. The CDR3 nucleotides read TGCGCCAGCAAATCTTCGGTCGGAGGGCCTAATGAAAAACTGTTTTTT.

The chain joins TRBV12-3 or TRBV12-4 to TRBJ1-4, with D perhaps matching TRBD1 (6 bases). Between the trimmed V and J ends, which lost 6 bases and 7 bases, there was a span of 12 bases. The length of the CDR3 is 13 residues. CDR3 in amino acids: CASSTRGSEKLFF. The DNA for the CDR3 is TGTGCCAGCAGCACCAGGGGCAGTGAAAAACTGTTTTTT.

This chain links TRBV9 with TRBJ1-1; D not certain. V dropped 3 bases and J dropped 5 bases, with 14 bases sitting between them. The CDR3 has 14 residues. Germline values: CDR1 SGDLS, CDR2 YYNGEE. The CDR3 spells CASSANPPGTEAFF. CDR3 coding DNA: TGTGCCAGCAGCGCAAACCCCCCGGGGACTGAAGCTTTCTTT.

The genes are TRBV4-1 and TRBJ1-6; D is ambiguous. Trimming cost V 1 base and J 6 bases, with 16 bases left between them. This CDR3 has 17 residues. Germline assignment: CDR1 MGHRA and CDR2 YSYEKL. The CDR3 region is CASSQALASRGNSPLHF. The CDR3 coding sequence is TGCGCCAGCAGCCAAGCTCTGGCCTCCCGAGGTAATTCACCCCTCCACTTT.

The CDR3 sequence: CASSQDRGWYNEQFF. The CDR3 DNA reads as TGCGCCAGCAGCCAAGACAGGGGGTGGTACAATGAGCAGTTCTTC. V and J are TRBV4-3 and TRBJ2-1; 7 bases line up with TRBD1. From germline, CDR1 is LGHNA and CDR2 YSLEER. The CDR3 loop spans 15 amino acids. The V and J ends lost 0 bases and 4 bases, in that order; junction bases with no gene match: 3.

V usage is TRBV15 and J usage is TRBJ2-3; 7 bases line up with TRBD2. The CDR3 totals 17 residues. V was pared by 1 base and J by 2 bases, with 9 bases of the junction left unmatched. The germline V gene has CDR1 LNHNV and CDR2 YYDKDF (reference sequence). DNA for the CDR3: TGTGCCACCAGCAGAGGGGGAGCGGGGCCTAACACAGATACGCAGTATTTT. Amino acids: CATSRGGAGPNTDTQYF.

The rearrangement joins TRBV2 to TRBJ2-5, with 11 bases lining up with TRBD2. The CDR3 loop spans 16 amino acids. Trimming removed 10 bases from V and 5 bases from J; junction bases left unmatched: 15. CDR1 and CDR2 from the germline V gene are SNHLY and FYNNEI. The CDR3 nucleotides are TGTGCCACCGTCGCTAGCGGGGGGTCCCCGGGGGAGACCCAGTACTTC. Its protein is CATVASGGSPGETQYF. Variable domain in full (rest from reference TRBV2 and TRBJ2-5): EPEVTQTPSHQVTQMGQEVILRCVPISNHLYFYWYRQILGQKVEFLVSFYNNEISEKSEIFDDQFSVERPDGSNFTLKIRSTKLEDSAMYFCATVASGGSPGETQYFGPGTRLLVL.

This chain uses TRBV5-6 with TRBJ1-2; D remains unclear. Germline loops: CDR1 SGHDT, CDR2 YYEEEE. Trimming left V 0 bases short and J 4 bases short, with 7 bases between. This CDR3 contains 13 residues. The CDR3 is CASSLEEGYGYTF. The CDR3 nucleotides are TGTGCCAGCAGCTTGGAGGAGGGCTATGGCTACACCTTC.

The chain recombines TRBV30 with TRBJ1-5; D is possibly TRBD1 (5 bases). This CDR3 is 14 amino acids long. Trimming shortened V by 2 bases and J by 5 bases, and 13 bases separated the two germline ends. In germline, CDR1 is GTSNPN, CDR2 SVGIG (reference sequence). The CDR3 bases are TGTGCCTGGAGTACGGGGGTCGGCTATCAGCCCCAGCATTTT. This gives the protein CAWSTGVGYQPQHF.

This chain uses TRBV5-8 with TRBJ2-7; TRBD1 is a possible D gene (6 bases). The germline gives CDR1 SGHTS, CDR2 YDEGEE. Trimming took 1 base from V and 4 from J, leaving 9 bases between them. The CDR3 has 13 residues. The DNA of the CDR3 is TGTGCCAGCAGCTTGCTGAGGGGGTACGAGCAGTACTTC. This gives the protein CASSLLRGYEQYF. Supplemented by reference TRBV5-8 and TRBJ2-7, the full variable domain reads EAGVTQSPTHLIKTRGQQATLRCSPISGHTSVYWYQQALGLGLQFLLWYDEGEERNRGNFPPRFSGRQFPNYSSELNVNALELEDSALYLCASSLLRGYEQYFGPGTRLTVT.

J is TRBJ1-2 and V is TRBV27; 7 bases align to TRBD1. Germline CDR1 and CDR2: MNHEY and SMNVEV (reference sequence). V dropped 4 bases and J dropped 4; count of bases not matched to a gene: 0. This CDR3 region has 12 residues. CDR3 residues: CASSSGGYGYTF. Written as DNA, the CDR3 is TGTGCCAGCAGTTCAGGGGGCTATGGCTACACCTTC.

The CDR3 coding sequence is TGTGCCAGCAGCTTGGAGGCACAGGGCGGTCAGCCCCAGCATTTT. It encodes CASSLEAQGGQPQHF. The rearrangement joins TRBV5-8 to TRBJ1-5; TRBD1 might be the D (6 bases). CDR1 is SGHTS and CDR2 is YDEGEE in the germline V gene. Trimming pared 0 bases from V and 6 bases from J, leaving 13 bases between. The CDR3 totals 15 residues.

The gene calls are TRBV19 and TRBJ1-1; TRBD1 might be the D (6 bases). Germline CDR1 reads LNHDA; CDR2 reads SQIVND (reference sequence). The CDR3 extends over 16 amino acids. V shed 1 base and J shed 1 base, with 13 bases lying between them. CDR3 DNA: TGTGCCAGTAGTATAGTCACAGGGCTGACGAACACTGAAGCTTTCTTT. Its protein is CASSIVTGLTNTEAFF. Combining the CDR3 with reference TRBV19 and TRBJ1-1 gives the whole variable domain DGGITQSPKYLFRKEGQNVTLSCEQNLNHDAMYWYRQDPGQGLRLIYYSQIVNDFQKGDIAEGYSVSREKKESFPLTVTSAQKNPTAFYLCASSIVTGLTNTEAFFGQGTRLTVV.

In its sample, this clone was seen a few times. CDR3: CASSLAQGSRHSGNTIYF. As DNA, the CDR3 is TGTGCCAGCAGCTTAGCGCAGGGCTCACGCCACTCTGGAAACACCATATATTTT. The rearrangement uses TRBV7-6 and TRBJ1-3, with TRBD1 as a possible D gene (5 bases). The V end was cut by 0 bases, the J end by 0 bases, with 15 bases between. This CDR3 comprises 18 residues. Germline V gene lookup returns CDR1 SGHVS and CDR2 FNYEAQ.

The chain recombines TRBV4-1 with TRBJ1-2, with a possible D match to TRBD1 (5 bases). V shed 1 base and J shed 4 bases, with 10 bases lying between them. The CDR3 is 14 amino acids. CDR1 MGHRA and CDR2 YSYEKL come from the germline V gene. This CDR3 is CASSQAATVYGYTF. The CDR3 bases are TGCGCCAGCAGCCAAGCCGCGACAGTCTATGGCTACACCTTC.

The chain employs TRBV6-1 and TRBJ1-1; 9 nucleotides line up with TRBD1. Losses at the gene ends were 4 bases for V and 2 bases for J; bases not matched to a gene: 8. CDR3 size: 16 residues. Per germline, CDR1 MNHNS and CDR2 SASEGT. CDR3: CASSARTGVYNTEAFF. CDR3 nucleotides: TGTGCCAGCAGTGCCCGGACAGGGGTGTATAACACTGAAGCTTTCTTT.

This clone was seen just once. DNA of the CDR3: TGTGCCAGCAGTGAGGTTGAGACAGTGAACACCGGGGAGCTGTTTTTT. Translating gives CASSEVETVNTGELFF. The rearrangement links TRBV2 to TRBJ2-2; TRBD1 is a possible D gene (5 bases). This CDR3 comprises 16 residues. The germline V and J ends were trimmed by 3 bases and 1 base, with 12 bases remaining between them. Germline V gene lookup returns CDR1 SNHLY and CDR2 FYNNEI.

The rearrangement uses TRBV27 and TRBJ2-3; tentative D call: TRBD2 (5 bases). Germline V CDR1 and CDR2: MNHEY, SMNVEV (reference sequence). The ends were cut back, 0 bases at V and 5 bases at J, with 12 bases in the middle. The CDR3 totals 15 residues. The CDR3 loop reads CASSLSMLGRDTQYF. In DNA form, the CDR3 reads TGTGCCAGCAGTTTATCCATGCTAGGGAGAGATACGCAGTATTTT.

This clone was counted a few times. The chain is built from TRBV5-1 and TRBJ2-1; tentative D call: TRBD1 (7 bases). Germline loops: CDR1 SGHRS, CDR2 YFSETQ. This CDR3 has 15 amino acids. Trimming shortened V by 6 bases and J by 8 bases, and 21 bases separated the two germline ends. The CDR3 is CASKRQGGAFYEQFF. The CDR3, as DNA: TGCGCCAGCAAGAGGCAGGGGGGCGCGTTCTATGAGCAGTTCTTC.

The chain links TRBV19 to TRBJ1-4; 10 nucleotides agree with TRBD1. The V and J ends lost 9 bases and 4 bases, in that order; junction bases with no gene match: 5. Looked up from germline, CDR1 is LNHDA and CDR2 is SQIVND (reference sequence). This CDR3 is 14 amino acids long. DNA for the CDR3: TGTGCCAGCCGACAGGGGGCTGGTAATGAAAAACTGTTTTTT. Translation gives CASRQGAGNEKLFF.

The sample holds a few counts of this clone. The genes are TRBV18 and TRBJ1-6; D is uncertain. The CDR3 is 14 residues long. Germline V gives CDR1 KGHSH, CDR2 LQKENI. Between the trimmed V and J ends, which lost 3 bases and 7 bases, there was a span of 10 bases. For the CDR3, the DNA is TGTGCCAGCTCACCCCAATATGAGAATTCACCCCTCCACTTT. It codes for CASSPQYENSPLHF.

The chain combines TRBV4-1 with TRBJ2-3; the D gene is possibly TRBD2 (7 bases). Germline values: CDR1 MGHRA, CDR2 YSYEKL. The length of the CDR3 is 18 residues. Trimming took off 6 bases at V and 4 bases at J, with 26 bases between the two ends. The DNA for the CDR3 is TGCGCCAGCAGGTCGTGGGGGGGCCAGCGGACCGGCGCAGATACGCAGTATTTT. Protein sequence: CASRSWGGQRTGADTQYF.

CDR3 sequence (DNA): TGCGCCAGCAGCCAAGACCCCGACAGGGAGCGGCCCCAGCATTTT. Its protein product is CASSQDPDRERPQHF. The chain is built from TRBV4-1 and TRBJ1-5; 7 nucleotides line up with TRBD1. Germline loops: CDR1 MGHRA, CDR2 YSYEKL. The CDR3 length is 15 residues. The V gene end was trimmed by 0 bases and the J gene end by 9 bases; junction bases not matched to a gene: 8.

This sequence joins TRBV15 and TRBJ1-3, with D perhaps TRBD1 (6 bases). The CDR3 is 16 residues long. Trimming removed 1 base at V and 4 bases at J, with 14 bases between. Germline CDR1 reads LNHNV; CDR2 reads YYDKDF (reference sequence). Here the CDR3 DNA reads TGTGCCACCAGCAGAGCTACAGGGATAGGAGGAAACACCATATATTTT. It yields the protein CATSRATGIGGNTIYF.